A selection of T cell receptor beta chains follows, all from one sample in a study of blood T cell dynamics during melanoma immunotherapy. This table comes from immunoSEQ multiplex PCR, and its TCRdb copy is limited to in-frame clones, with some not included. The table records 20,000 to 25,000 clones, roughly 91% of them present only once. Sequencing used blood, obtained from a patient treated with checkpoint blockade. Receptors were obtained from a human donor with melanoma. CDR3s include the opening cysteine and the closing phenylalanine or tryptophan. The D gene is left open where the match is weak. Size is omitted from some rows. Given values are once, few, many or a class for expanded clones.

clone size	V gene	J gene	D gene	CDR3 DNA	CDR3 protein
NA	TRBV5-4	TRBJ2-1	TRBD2	TGTGCCAGCAGCTCCCTAAAGGGAGGGCCAGGTGAGCAGTTCTTC	CASSSLKGGPGEQFF
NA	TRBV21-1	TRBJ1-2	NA	TGTGCCAGCAGCAAAGCGTTATACCTACTAAAGCGTTATGGCTACACCTTC	CASSKALYLLKRYGYTF
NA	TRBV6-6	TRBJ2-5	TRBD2	TGTGCCAGCAGAGCGGGAGGGAGGGGAGAGACCCAGTACTTC	CASRAGGRGETQYF
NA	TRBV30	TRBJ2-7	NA	TGTGCCTGGAGTGTGGGTCCCTCGGGCAGCTCCTACGAGCAGTACTTC	CAWSVGPSGSSYEQYF
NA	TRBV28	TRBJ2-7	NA	TGTGCCAGCACTAGGCAGGTCCCCTACGAGCAGTACTTC	CASTRQVPYEQYF
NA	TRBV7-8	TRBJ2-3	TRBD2	TGTGCCAGCAGCTTCGGGACTAGCGGGGGGGTAGATACGCAGTATTTT	CASSFGTSGGVDTQYF
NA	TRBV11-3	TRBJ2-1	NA	TGTGCCAGCAGCTTACTATTCAGGCGGTCGAGAGGAAATGAGCAGTTCTTC	CASSLLFRRSRGNEQFF
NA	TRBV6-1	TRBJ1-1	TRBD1	TGTGCCAGCAGGTTGACAGGGCCGACTGAAGCTTTCTTT	CASRLTGPTEAFF
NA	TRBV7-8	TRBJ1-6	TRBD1	TGTGCCAGCAGCTCCCTCGTGGGAGGGGGCGCCTATAATTCACCCCTCCACTTT	CASSSLVGGGAYNSPLHF
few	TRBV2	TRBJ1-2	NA	TGTGCCAGCAGTGGCGTGCGGGGGAAGAACTATGGCTACACCTTC	CASSGVRGKNYGYTF
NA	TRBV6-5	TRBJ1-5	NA	TGTGCCAGCAGTGACCCCGGGGGGCAGCCCCAGCATTTT	CASSDPGGQPQHF
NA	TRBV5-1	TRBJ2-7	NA	TGCGCCAGCAGCTTGGTGGGTCCGGCAGCCGAGCAGTACTTC	CASSLVGPAAEQYF
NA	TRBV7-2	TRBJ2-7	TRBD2	TGTGCCAGCAGCACCACGGGCGGGAGGGCCTCCGAGCAGTACTTC	CASSTTGGRASEQYF
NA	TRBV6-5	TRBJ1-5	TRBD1	TGTGCCAGCAGACTTACAGGGGATCAGCCCCAGCATTTT	CASRLTGDQPQHF
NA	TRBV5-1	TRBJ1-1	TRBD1	TGCGCCAGCAGTGACTCCTTGATGGGACAGGTGAACACTGAAGCTTTCTTT	CASSDSLMGQVNTEAFF
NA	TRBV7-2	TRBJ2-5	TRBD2	TGTGCCAGCAGCCAAGGGAGGGGAGAGACCCAGTACTTC	CASSQGRGETQYF
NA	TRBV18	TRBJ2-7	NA	TGTGCCAGCTCACCGGGACACAACTACGAGCAGTACTTC	CASSPGHNYEQYF
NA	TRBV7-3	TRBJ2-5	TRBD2	TGTGCCAGCAGCCCCGGGACTAGCGTACAAGAGACCCAGTACTTC	CASSPGTSVQETQYF
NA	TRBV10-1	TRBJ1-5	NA	TGCGCCAGCAGTGAGCCCGAGGGGGGAGTCACCTATCAGCCCCAGCATTTT	CASSEPEGGVTYQPQHF
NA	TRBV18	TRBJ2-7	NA	TGTGCCAGCTCACCCCCCGCAGGGGACCCCTACGAGCAGTACTTC	CASSPPAGDPYEQYF
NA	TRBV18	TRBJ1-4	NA	TGTGCCAGCTCACCGCCGGGTTCCCTTGAAAAACTGTTTTTT	CASSPPGSLEKLFF
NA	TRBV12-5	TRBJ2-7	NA	TGTGCTAGTGGTTTGGTATTTCGGAGGATCTACGAGCAGTACTTC	CASGLVFRRIYEQYF